Shown below are 17 T cell receptor beta chains from a single sample sequenced in a study of identical twins. A single record per CDR3 protein comes from TCRdb applying MiXCR to the 5' RACE reads. The sample has approximately 470,000 distinct CDR3 sequences, 12% to 15% seen once. These data were also filed under a second study, of yellow fever vaccine responses in identical twins.

The source material was CD4+ T cells sorted from blood. These receptors all stem from a woman younger than 35 in good health.

The CDR3 reads CASSSSLGRENSYNEQFF. In DNA form, the CDR3 reads TGTGCCAGCAGCTCCTCCCTTGGGCGGGAGAACTCCTACAATGAGCAGTTCTTC. This rearrangement joins TRBV11-1 to TRBJ2-1; 7 positions match TRBD2. The germline CDR1 and CDR2 sequences are SGHAT and FQDESV (reference sequence). The V segment lost 4 bases and the J segment 0 bases; nucleotides outside the gene matches: 12. The CDR3 spans 18 residues.

This clonotype has just a few counts. J is TRBJ2-2 and V is TRBV18; no clear D gene. The CDR3 has 15 residues. Per germline, CDR1 KGHSH and CDR2 LQKENI. The V and J ends lost 4 bases and 5 bases respectively, with 14 bases between them. The CDR3 nucleotides are TGTGCCAGCTCACATTTGGAGTGGGCTACCGGGGAGCTGTTTTTT. Its protein product is CASSHLEWATGELFF.

J is TRBJ2-3 and V is TRBV13, with a tentative D call TRBD2 (5 bases). The CDR3 length is 17 residues. The V end was cut by 4 bases, the J end by 0 bases, with 17 bases between. Germline CDR1 and CDR2: PRHDT and FYEKMQ (reference sequence). The CDR3 sequence: CASSSPLGRTSTDTQYF. Written as DNA, the CDR3 is TGTGCCAGCAGCTCTCCCCTGGGCCGGACTAGCACAGATACGCAGTATTTT. Complete variable domain (other parts from reference TRBV13 and TRBJ2-3): AAGVIQSPRHLIKEKRETATLKCYPIPRHDTVYWYQQGPGQDPQFLISFYEKMQSDKGSIPDRFSAQQFSDYHSELNMSSLELGDSALYFCASSSPLGRTSTDTQYFGPGTRLTVL.

This clonotype was found a few times. The chain has TRBV6-5 and TRBJ2-5, with D possibly TRBD2 on 6 matching bases. The CDR3 has 15 residues. The germline gives CDR1 MNHEY, CDR2 SVGAGI. Trimming cost V 2 bases and J 7 bases, with 17 bases left between them. The chain's CDR3 is CASSYASTIGRTQYF. The CDR3 DNA reads as TGTGCCAGCAGTTACGCGTCTACCATCGGGAGGACCCAGTACTTC.

This clonotype was detected ten times or more. The chain carries TRBV25-1 and TRBJ2-3, with 8 bases fitting TRBD1. Germline V lookup: CDR1 MGHDK, CDR2 SYGVNS. With 6 bases clipped from V and 3 bases from J, the junction kept 8 bases outside the gene matches. This CDR3 contains 15 residues. The CDR3 sequence is CASSPDRGNTDTQYF. The CDR3 DNA follows: TGTGCCAGCAGCCCAGACAGGGGAAATACAGATACGCAGTATTTT.

This clonotype has a count of ten or more. V and J are TRBV9 and TRBJ1-6; TRBD1 matches 10 bases. The CDR3 is 14 residues long. The germline V gene encodes CDR1 SGDLS and CDR2 YYNGEE. Trimming took 7 bases from V and 10 from J; bases not matched to a gene: 8. CDR3 bases: TGTGCCAGCTCCTCCGGGACAGGGGACTCACCCCTCCACTTT. Translated: CASSSGTGDSPLHF.

J is TRBJ2-7 and V is TRBV30; TRBD1 matches at 7 bases. This CDR3 has 12 residues. CDR1 GTSNPN and CDR2 SVGIG come from the germline V gene (reference sequence). V shed 4 bases, J shed 6 bases, and the junction held 6 bases outside the gene matches. CDR3 DNA sequence: TGTGCCTGGAATAGGGGGCAGGGCGAGCAGTACTTC. It encodes CAWNRGQGEQYF.

This clonotype occurred many times. The rearrangement links TRBV12-3 or TRBV12-4 to TRBJ2-5; D not certain. The CDR3 is made up of 14 amino acids. The germline V and J ends were trimmed by 3 bases and 5 bases, with 13 bases remaining between them. Here the CDR3 reads CASSLRSPEETQYF. CDR3 nucleotides: TGTGCCAGCAGTTTGAGGAGCCCTGAGGAGACCCAGTACTTC.

CDR3 sequence reads: CASSQDEGGSYGYTF. The CDR3 region has the DNA TGCGCCAGCAGCCAAGATGAGGGGGGAAGCTATGGCTACACCTTC. The chain joins TRBV4-1 to TRBJ1-2; possible D gene TRBD1, 6 bases. V was cut by 0 bases and J by 4 bases, with 12 bases left in between. The CDR3 length is 15 residues. Germline CDR1 and CDR2: MGHRA and YSYEKL.

This chain uses TRBV25-1 with TRBJ2-7, with a possible D match to TRBD1 (7 bases). Looked up from germline, CDR1 is MGHDK and CDR2 is SYGVNS. This CDR3 is built from 15 residues. V lost 3 bases, J lost 0 bases, and 12 bases lay in between. The CDR3 loop is CASSDPGGSSYEQYF. DNA of the CDR3: TGTGCCAGCAGTGATCCAGGGGGGAGCTCCTACGAGCAGTACTTC.

This clonotype was counted only a few times. The chain is built from TRBV20-1 and TRBJ2-1, with D uncertain. This CDR3 is 14 amino acids long. The ends were cut back, 6 bases at V and 0 bases at J, with 12 bases in the middle. CDR1 and CDR2 from the germline V gene are DFQATT and SNEGSKA (reference sequence). CDR3 bases: TGCAGTGCCCCGCCAAAAAACTCCTACAATGAGCAGTTCTTC. This encodes CSAPPKNSYNEQFF.

This clonotype was detected a few times. The chain has TRBV6-5 and TRBJ1-1, with D hard to call. Trimming cost V 4 bases and J 6 bases, with 15 bases left between them. The CDR3 consists of 14 residues. CDR1 is MNHEY and CDR2 is SVGAGI in the germline V gene. The CDR3 bases are TGTGCCAGCAGTTCGAATTTTGGAGCGGCTGAAGCTTTCTTT. This encodes CASSSNFGAAEAFF.

The chain joins TRBV12-3 or TRBV12-4 to TRBJ2-7; no clear D. Trimming pared 3 bases from V and 8 bases from J, leaving 14 bases between. CDR3 length: 13 residues. The CDR3 here is CASSLMLGLQQYF. The CDR3 bases are TGTGCCAGCAGTTTGATGTTAGGCCTACAGCAGTACTTC.

CDR3 in amino acids: CASSSGGYETQYF. CDR3 nucleotides: TGTGCCAGCAGCTCTGGGGGGTACGAGACCCAGTACTTC. The chain joins TRBV7-9 to TRBJ2-5; maybe TRBD2 (6 bases). The CDR3 extends over 13 amino acids. The germline CDR1 and CDR2 sequences are SEHNR and FQNEAQ (reference sequence). Trimming took 4 bases from V and 5 from J, leaving 11 bases between them.

V and J are TRBV5-1 and TRBJ2-3; TRBD1 might be the D (6 bases). The CDR3 covers 15 residues. Germline CDR1 reads SGHRS; CDR2 reads YFSETQ. With 4 bases removed from V and 3 bases from J, the gap between germline ends came to 15 bases. The CDR3 loop is CASSGRGFETDTQYF. The CDR3 bases are TGCGCCAGCAGCGGCAGGGGTTTTGAGACAGATACGCAGTATTTT.

This sequence joins TRBV6-2 or TRBV6-3 and TRBJ2-5; D unclear. From germline, CDR1 is MNHEY and CDR2 SVGEGT. V was trimmed by 8 bases and J by 8 bases, leaving 9 bases between them. The CDR3 consists of 10 residues. For the CDR3, the DNA is TGTGCCAGCGCTCGAGAAACCCAGTACTTC. Its protein product is CASARETQYF.

The chain joins TRBV4-2 to TRBJ2-5; D may match TRBD1 or TRBD2 (6 bases each). This CDR3 has 14 residues. V was clipped by 4 bases and J by 1 base, with 10 bases between them. Germline V gives CDR1 LGHNA, CDR2 YNFKEQ. The CDR3 sequence is CASSPGAVQETQYF. The CDR3 DNA is TGTGCCAGCAGCCCGGGGGCGGTCCAAGAGACCCAGTACTTC.